Following are 15 T cell receptor beta chains from one sample sequenced in a study of metastatic and nonmetastatic thyroid tumors. Thyroid surgery was preceded by no treatment in any patient. MiXCR re-clonotyped the PCR reads for TCRdb. The sample has tens of thousands of clones; around 15% are singletons. The sequenced sample was blood. These receptors all stem from a female donor with papillary thyroid cancer or a benign thyroid nodule (not recorded which). Some clones in this sample may be carry-over from other donors' samples.

This clone occurred many times. Other DNA sequences in the sample encode the same CDR3. The genes are TRBV20-1 and TRBJ1-5; 11 bases match TRBD1. The CDR3 sequence is 15 residues long. J lost 1 base, V lost 5 bases, and 4 bases had no gene match. Germline V lookup: CDR1 DFQATT, CDR2 SNEGSKA (reference sequence). The CDR3 sequence is CSAGTGGRSNQPQHF. CDR3 nucleotide sequence: TGCAGTGCTGGGACAGGGGGACGGAGCAATCAGCCCCAGCATTTT.

This clone appeared a few times. The gene calls are TRBV6-1 and TRBJ2-2; D is unclear. The CDR3 runs to 13 residues. V was clipped by 1 base and J by 3 bases, with 3 bases between them. Germline-derived CDR1 and CDR2 are MNHNS and SASEGT. The CDR3 spells CASSEGDTGELFF. The CDR3, as DNA: TGTGCCAGCAGTGAAGGGGACACCGGGGAGCTGTTTTTT.

This clone was counted ten times or more. The chain uses TRBV7-9 and TRBJ1-1; 9 bases fit TRBD1. This CDR3 region has 13 residues. Germline CDR1 reads SEHNR; CDR2 reads FQNEAQ (reference sequence). The junction had 7 bases not matched to a gene; V was cut back by 6 bases and J by 8 bases. CDR3 DNA sequence: TGTGCCAGCAGATTAACGACAGGGGGAGAAGCTTTCTTT. Its protein is CASRLTTGGEAFF.

The J gene is TRBJ2-3, the V gene TRBV6-2 or TRBV6-3; 8 positions match TRBD2. This CDR3 contains 15 residues. V shed 5 bases, J shed 3 bases, and the junction held 7 bases outside the gene matches. Per germline, CDR1 MNHEY and CDR2 SVGEGT. CDR3 sequence reads: CASSTGGGGTDTQYF. The CDR3 DNA reads TGTGCCAGCAGTACGGGAGGGGGTGGGACAGATACGCAGTATTTT.

V is TRBV6-6 and J is TRBJ1-2; perhaps TRBD1 as D (6 bases). CDR1 and CDR2 (germline): MNHNY, SVGAGI (reference sequence). There are 16 residues in the CDR3. V was cut by 0 bases and J by 3 bases, with 14 bases left in between. The CDR3 protein is CASSYSDAPGDYGYTF. The DNA for the CDR3 is TGTGCCAGCAGTTACTCCGACGCCCCAGGGGACTATGGCTACACCTTC.

The table lists this clone with many counts. The chain carries TRBV7-9 and TRBJ2-5; 7 bases are a match to TRBD1. Germline CDR1 SEHNR, CDR2 FQNEAQ (reference sequence). The V and J ends lost 5 bases and 4 bases, in that order; junction bases with no gene match: 7. CDR3 length equals 14 residues. This CDR3 is CASSKRQGRETQYF. The DNA for the CDR3 is TGTGCCAGCAGCAAGAGACAGGGACGAGAGACCCAGTACTTC. Complete variable domain (other parts from reference TRBV7-9 and TRBJ2-5): DTGVSQNPRHKITKRGQNVTFRCDPISEHNRLYWYRQTLGQGPEFLTYFQNEAQLEKSRLLSDRFSAERPKGSFSTLEIQRTEQGDSAMYLCASSKRQGRETQYFGPGTRLLVL.

Ten or more counts support this clone. The chain employs TRBV11-2 and TRBJ1-2, with D possibly matching TRBD1 (5 bases). V was clipped by 5 bases and J by 5 bases, with 9 bases between them. The CDR3 totals 12 residues. The V gene's germline CDR1 is SGHAT and CDR2 FQNNGV. The CDR3 DNA follows: TGTGCCAGCAGCCCTGAGGGGTATGGCTACACCTTC. Translating gives CASSPEGYGYTF. The whole variable domain, filled in from reference TRBV11-2 and TRBJ1-2, reads EAGVAQSPRYKIIEKRQSVAFWCNPISGHATLYWYQQILGQGPKLLIQFQNNGVVDDSQLPKDRFSAERLKGVDSTLKIQPAKLEDSAVYLCASSPEGYGYTFGSGTRLTVV.

Points on this clone: A clone one base away is much larger, so this may be a read error. V is TRBV9 and J is TRBJ2-3; 7 bases map to TRBD1. The CDR3 has 16 amino acids. Per the germline V gene, CDR1 is SGDLS and CDR2 is YYNGEE. For the CDR3, the DNA is TGTGCCAGCAGCGGAAACCCGGGACAGTGCACTGATACGCAGTATTTT. Protein product: CASSGNPGQCTDTQYF.

There are a few counts of this clone. A much larger clone lies one base from this, so it may be a read error. This chain uses TRBV24-1 with TRBJ2-2; D not resolved. V was pared by 5 bases and J by 0 bases, with 9 bases between. The germline gives CDR1 KGHDR, CDR2 SFDVKD. CDR3 length: 15 residues. The CDR3, as DNA: TGTGCCACCAGTGTGAGAAACTCGAACACCGGGGAGCTGTTTTTT. Its protein is CATSVRNSNTGELFF.

For this clone: Since a much larger clone is just one base distant, this may be a read error. The chain employs TRBV4-1 and TRBJ2-7, with 8 positions matching TRBD1. The CDR3 extends over 16 amino acids. CDR1 MGHRA and CDR2 YSYEKL come from the germline V gene. In DNA, the CDR3 is TGCGTCAGCAGCCCCCACGGCCAGGGGGCCTACTACGAGCAGTACTTC. Amino acid sequence: CVSSPHGQGAYYEQYF.

Ten or more counts support this clone. The gene calls are TRBV10-1 and TRBJ2-7, with D tentatively TRBD2 (5 bases). This CDR3 is 16 amino acids long. Per germline, CDR1 WNHNN and CDR2 SYGVQD (reference sequence). Deletions cut 4 bases from V and 3 bases from J, with 19 bases between. CDR3 nucleotides: TGCGCCAGCAGTGCCCACGACGGGGAGTTGGGCTACGAGCAGTACTTC. Translating gives CASSAHDGELGYEQYF.

This clone has more than one count but fewer than ten. The rearrangement links TRBV15 to TRBJ2-1; tentatively, D is TRBD1 or TRBD2 (5 bases each). V was clipped by 5 bases and J by 7 bases, with 12 bases between them. Germline CDR1 LNHNV, CDR2 YYDKDF (reference sequence). This CDR3 comprises 13 residues. For the CDR3, the DNA is TGTGCCACCAGCGTAGGGACCCGGAATGAGCAGTTCTTC. It specifies CATSVGTRNEQFF. Based on the CDR3 plus reference TRBV15 and TRBJ2-1, the full variable domain is DAMVIQNPRYQVTQFGKPVTLSCSQTLNHNVMYWYQQKSSQAPKLLFHYYDKDFNNEADTPDNFQSRRPNTSFCFLDIRSPGLGDTAMYLCATSVGTRNEQFFGPGTRLTVL.

In this sample, this clone turned up many times. The chain joins TRBV6-1 to TRBJ1-2; D remains unclear. Germline V CDR1 and CDR2: MNHNS, SASEGT. The CDR3 loop spans 14 amino acids. V was cut by 4 bases and J by 4 bases, with 13 bases left in between. The CDR3 protein is CASSGPSDIYGYTF. In DNA, the CDR3 is TGTGCCAGCAGTGGGCCCAGCGATATCTATGGCTACACCTTC.

This clone rates as medium-sized. The chain links TRBV6-2 or TRBV6-3 to TRBJ1-5; a possible D gene is TRBD1 (6 bases). Germline loops: CDR1 MNHEY, CDR2 SVGEGT. The CDR3 covers 15 residues. The V gene lost 2 bases and the J gene lost 1 base, with 9 bases spanning the gap. CDR3 sequence reads: CASSYPDRSNQPQHF. CDR3 nucleotides: TGTGCCAGCAGTTACCCTGACAGGAGCAATCAGCCCCAGCATTTT.

The chain couples TRBV12-3 or TRBV12-4 to TRBJ2-7; D not resolved. V was cut by 5 bases and J by 3 bases, with 8 bases left in between. The CDR3 consists of 12 residues. The CDR3 bases are TGTGCCAGCAGTATCGGCCACTACGAGCAGTACTTC. Its translation: CASSIGHYEQYF.